Described below is a single T cell receptor beta chain sequence and its context. This CDR3 is also generated by other DNA sequences in the sample. Germline values: CDR1 SEHNR, CDR2 FQNEAQ (reference sequence). This CDR3 contains 14 residues. The V end lost 1 base, the J end lost 0 bases, and 5 bases lay between the germline ends. These data originate in a study of blood T cell repertoires in COVID-19. Study information: PBMCs, B-cell-depleted T cells, or T cells were the source of the cDNA or gDNA that made up the material.

TCRdb keeps only in-frame clones here, not all; method: immunoSEQ multiplex PCR. Counted here are about 97,000 clones, around nine tenths occurring once; the ten biggest clones make up roughly 2%. The clonotype originates from a man aged 45 to 65 with active COVID-19. Sequenced material: peripheral blood. The chain links TRBV7-9 to TRBJ2-3; D is undetermined. CDR3 sequence (DNA): TGTGCCAGCAGCTTAGAGACTAGCACAGATACGCAGTATTTT. It encodes CASSLETSTDTQYF.